These T cell receptor beta chains were read from a single sample in a study of beta chain features in type 1 diabetes. Generated by immunoSEQ multiplex PCR, the TCRdb table keeps only in-frame clones and is missing some. The top ten hold around 0.065% of the sample, which has approximately 470,000 clones, about 30% seen once. The sample comprised naive CD4+ T cells from blood. The receptor set was obtained from a man aged 18 to 29 in good health. The CDR3 runs from the conserved cysteine through the conserved F or W. The D gene is left open where the match is weak. Clone size appears in some rows only: once, few, many, or a class for an expanded clone.

V gene: TRBV20-1
J gene: TRBJ2-5
clone size: .
D gene: .
CDR3 length: 11
CDR3 protein: CSANRYETQYF
CDR3 DNA: TGCAGTGCTAATAGATACGAGACCCAGTACTTC

V gene: TRBV5-1
J gene: TRBJ2-7
clone size: .
D gene: TRBD1
CDR3 length: 14
CDR3 protein: CASSEDRESYEQYF
CDR3 DNA: TGCGCCAGCAGCGAGGACAGGGAAAGCTACGAGCAGTACTTC

V gene: TRBV4-1
J gene: TRBJ2-1
clone size: .
D gene: .
CDR3 length: 16
CDR3 protein: CASSTRGTDSNNEQFF
CDR3 DNA: TGCGCCAGCAGCACCCGCGGGACAGACTCAAACAATGAGCAGTTCTTC

V gene: TRBV4-2
J gene: TRBJ1-4
clone size: few
D gene: .
CDR3 length: 14
CDR3 protein: CASSQDRSREKLFF
CDR3 DNA: TGTGCCAGCAGCCAAGATCGGAGCAGGGAAAAACTGTTTTTT

V gene: TRBV30
J gene: TRBJ2-7
clone size: few
D gene: .
CDR3 length: 13
CDR3 protein: CAWSGTRVHEQYF
CDR3 DNA: TGTGCCTGGAGTGGTACCAGGGTCCACGAGCAGTACTTC

V gene: TRBV7-2
J gene: TRBJ2-1
clone size: .
D gene: .
CDR3 length: 14
CDR3 protein: CASSLVRSDSEQFF
CDR3 DNA: TGTGCCAGCAGCTTAGTGAGGTCCGACAGTGAGCAGTTCTTC

V gene: TRBV29-1
J gene: TRBJ2-5
clone size: few
D gene: .
CDR3 length: 14
CDR3 protein: CSVALGSFTETQYF
CDR3 DNA: TGCAGCGTTGCCCTGGGCTCTTTCACAGAGACCCAGTACTTC

V gene: TRBV15
J gene: TRBJ2-1
clone size: .
D gene: .
CDR3 length: 14
CDR3 protein: CATSRETSYNEQFF
CDR3 DNA: TGTGCCACCAGCAGAGAGACTAGCTACAATGAGCAGTTCTTC

V gene: TRBV2
J gene: TRBJ1-1
clone size: few
D gene: .
CDR3 length: 14
CDR3 protein: CASVSDGVGTEAFF
CDR3 DNA: TGTGCCAGCGTATCCGACGGTGTGGGCACTGAAGCTTTCTTT

V gene: TRBV4-2
J gene: TRBJ1-5
clone size: few
D gene: .
CDR3 length: 17
CDR3 protein: CASSPRAEGWGNQPQHF
CDR3 DNA: TGTGCCAGCAGCCCGCGGGCGGAGGGGTGGGGCAATCAGCCCCAGCATTTT

V gene: TRBV7-9
J gene: TRBJ2-1
clone size: .
D gene: TRBD2
CDR3 length: 16
CDR3 protein: CASSLLLAGGPGEQFF
CDR3 DNA: TGTGCCAGCAGCTTACTTCTAGCGGGAGGGCCGGGAGAGCAGTTCTTC

V gene: TRBV7-9
J gene: TRBJ2-5
clone size: few
D gene: TRBD1
CDR3 length: 15
CDR3 protein: CASSPRGQGRETQYF
CDR3 DNA: TGTGCCAGCAGCCCCCGGGGACAGGGACGAGAGACCCAGTACTTC

V gene: TRBV5-4
J gene: TRBJ2-3
clone size: .
D gene: TRBD1
CDR3 length: 16
CDR3 protein: CASSHDRERSTDTQYF
CDR3 DNA: TGTGCCAGCAGCCACGACAGGGAGAGGAGCACAGATACGCAGTATTTT

V gene: TRBV18
J gene: TRBJ2-7
clone size: .
D gene: .
CDR3 length: 13
CDR3 protein: CASSPGLSYEQYF
CDR3 DNA: TGTGCCAGCTCACCTGGGCTCTCCTACGAGCAGTACTTC

V gene: TRBV11-2
J gene: TRBJ2-1
clone size: few
D gene: .
CDR3 length: 15
CDR3 protein: CASSLDTPQPVEQFF
CDR3 DNA: TGTGCCAGCAGCTTAGATACACCGCAGCCCGTTGAGCAGTTCTTC

V gene: TRBV2
J gene: TRBJ2-1
clone size: few
D gene: TRBD2
CDR3 length: 14
CDR3 protein: CASMRLAGYNEQFF
CDR3 DNA: TGTGCCAGCATGCGACTAGCGGGTTACAATGAGCAGTTCTTC

V gene: TRBV10-3
J gene: TRBJ2-7
clone size: .
D gene: TRBD2
CDR3 length: 16
CDR3 protein: CAISESRSGGPIEQYF
CDR3 DNA: TGTGCCATCAGTGAGTCGAGGTCGGGAGGCCCTATCGAGCAGTACTTC

V gene: TRBV10-3
J gene: TRBJ2-3
clone size: .
D gene: TRBD2
CDR3 length: 14
CDR3 protein: CAISGTSGRDTQYF
CDR3 DNA: TGTGCCATCAGTGGGACTAGCGGGAGAGATACGCAGTATTTT

V gene: TRBV5-4
J gene: TRBJ2-1
clone size: few
D gene: TRBD2
CDR3 length: 15
CDR3 protein: CASSLSGGSRYEQFF
CDR3 DNA: TGTGCCAGCAGCCTGTCTGGCGGGAGTAGGTATGAGCAGTTCTTC

V gene: TRBV6-6
J gene: TRBJ2-3
clone size: .
D gene: TRBD2
CDR3 length: 15
CDR3 protein: CASSRLAGVTDTQYF
CDR3 DNA: TGTGCCAGCAGCCGGCTAGCGGGCGTCACAGATACGCAGTATTTT

V gene: TRBV30
J gene: TRBJ1-4
clone size: .
D gene: .
CDR3 length: 12
CDR3 protein: CAWSQGSEKLFF
CDR3 DNA: TGTGCCTGGAGTCAAGGGAGCGAAAAACTGTTTTTT

V gene: TRBV27
J gene: TRBJ2-2
clone size: once
D gene: .
CDR3 length: 11
CDR3 protein: CASSFNGELFF
CDR3 DNA: TGTGCCAGCAGTTTCAACGGGGAGCTGTTTTTT

V gene: TRBV6-5
J gene: TRBJ2-4
clone size: .
D gene: .
CDR3 length: 14
CDR3 protein: CASSYGGAKNIQYF
CDR3 DNA: TGTGCCAGCAGTTATGGCGGAGCCAAAAACATTCAGTACTTC

V gene: TRBV6-6
J gene: TRBJ1-5
clone size: few
D gene: .
CDR3 length: 13
CDR3 protein: CASSPDGNQPQHF
CDR3 DNA: TGTGCCAGCAGCCCGGACGGGAATCAGCCCCAGCATTTT

V gene: TRBV27
J gene: TRBJ2-1
clone size: .
D gene: TRBD2
CDR3 length: 15
CDR3 protein: CASSHFSGRYNEQFF
CDR3 DNA: TGTGCCAGCAGTCACTTCAGCGGGAGGTACAATGAGCAGTTCTTC

V gene: TRBV18
J gene: TRBJ2-5
clone size: few
D gene: .
CDR3 length: 13
CDR3 protein: CASSPGQRETQYF
CDR3 DNA: TGTGCCAGCTCACCTGGGCAGCGGGAGACCCAGTACTTC

V gene: TRBV5-1
J gene: TRBJ2-3
clone size: .
D gene: .
CDR3 length: 13
CDR3 protein: CASSLQAPATQYF
CDR3 DNA: TGCGCCAGCAGCTTGCAAGCGCCGGCTACGCAGTATTTT

V gene: TRBV23-1
J gene: TRBJ1-3
clone size: few
D gene: .
CDR3 length: 18
CDR3 protein: CASSAPGAWDLSGNTIYF
CDR3 DNA: TGCGCCAGCAGTGCCCCTGGGGCGTGGGACTTATCTGGAAACACCATATATTTT

V gene: TRBV9
J gene: TRBJ2-1
clone size: few
D gene: .
CDR3 length: 13
CDR3 protein: CASSASDHNEQFF
CDR3 DNA: TGTGCCAGCAGCGCTAGCGACCACAATGAGCAGTTCTTC

V gene: TRBV30
J gene: TRBJ1-1
clone size: .
D gene: .
CDR3 length: 13
CDR3 protein: CAWSPRTDTEAFF
CDR3 DNA: TGTGCCTGGAGTCCACGGACAGACACTGAAGCTTTCTTT

V gene: TRBV7-6
J gene: TRBJ1-3
clone size: .
D gene: .
CDR3 length: 15
CDR3 protein: CASSGGSSSGNTIYF
CDR3 DNA: TGTGCCAGCAGCGGAGGGTCGAGCTCTGGAAACACCATATATTTT

V gene: TRBV29-1
J gene: TRBJ2-5
clone size: .
D gene: TRBD1
CDR3 length: 12
CDR3 protein: CSVVKGAETQYF
CDR3 DNA: TGCAGCGTTGTAAAGGGGGCGGAGACCCAGTACTTC

V gene: TRBV11-2
J gene: TRBJ2-1
clone size: .
D gene: TRBD2
CDR3 length: 16
CDR3 protein: CASSLVGTSGDNEQFF
CDR3 DNA: TGTGCCAGCAGCTTAGTCGGGACTAGCGGAGACAATGAGCAGTTCTTC

V gene: TRBV29-1
J gene: TRBJ2-5
clone size: .
D gene: .
CDR3 length: 13
CDR3 protein: CSVEPAGGETQYF
CDR3 DNA: TGCAGCGTTGAACCAGCAGGCGGGGAGACCCAGTACTTC

V gene: TRBV27
J gene: TRBJ2-7
clone size: .
D gene: .
CDR3 length: 14
CDR3 protein: CASSPLGDPYEQYF
CDR3 DNA: TGTGCCAGCAGCCCGTTGGGGGACCCCTACGAGCAGTACTTC

V gene: TRBV7-2
J gene: TRBJ2-7
clone size: once
D gene: .
CDR3 length: 15
CDR3 protein: CASSLGGAQNYEQYF
CDR3 DNA: TGTGCCAGCAGCTTAGGGGGAGCTCAGAACTACGAGCAGTACTTC

V gene: TRBV15
J gene: TRBJ2-1
clone size: few
D gene: .
CDR3 length: 14
CDR3 protein: CATSRDMGSQRQFF
CDR3 DNA: TGTGCCACCAGCAGAGATATGGGGTCGCAACGGCAGTTCTTC

V gene: TRBV11-2
J gene: TRBJ2-7
clone size: .
D gene: TRBD2
CDR3 length: 14
CDR3 protein: CASSLSSGNYEQYF
CDR3 DNA: TGTGCCAGCAGCTTGTCTAGCGGGAATTACGAGCAGTACTTC

V gene: TRBV29-1
J gene: TRBJ2-7
clone size: few
D gene: TRBD1
CDR3 length: 13
CDR3 protein: CSGTTTGGYEQYF
CDR3 DNA: TGCAGCGGCACTACGACAGGGGGCTACGAGCAGTACTTC

V gene: TRBV5-1
J gene: TRBJ2-5
clone size: .
D gene: TRBD2
CDR3 length: 16
CDR3 protein: CASSLGIAGLQETQYF
CDR3 DNA: TGCGCCAGCAGCTTGGGGATAGCGGGATTACAAGAGACCCAGTACTTC

V gene: TRBV28
J gene: TRBJ1-1
clone size: .
D gene: TRBD1
CDR3 length: 15
CDR3 protein: CASSPPTGWNTEAFF
CDR3 DNA: TGTGCCAGCAGTCCCCCGACAGGGTGGAACACTGAAGCTTTCTTT

V gene: TRBV6-5
J gene: TRBJ2-7
clone size: .
D gene: .
CDR3 length: 11
CDR3 protein: CASSQNYEQYF
CDR3 DNA: TGTGCCAGCAGCCAGAATTACGAGCAGTACTTC

V gene: TRBV14
J gene: TRBJ2-1
clone size: .
D gene: .
CDR3 length: 13
CDR3 protein: CASSQLREYEQFF
CDR3 DNA: TGTGCCAGCAGCCAACTCCGGGAGTATGAGCAGTTCTTC

V gene: TRBV30
J gene: TRBJ2-5
clone size: few
D gene: .
CDR3 length: 13
CDR3 protein: CAWSVAFKETQYF
CDR3 DNA: TGTGCCTGGAGTGTAGCGTTCAAAGAGACCCAGTACTTC

V gene: TRBV4-3
J gene: TRBJ2-1
clone size: .
D gene: TRBD2
CDR3 length: 19
CDR3 protein: CASSQGNRKWTSVYNEQFF
CDR3 DNA: TGCGCCAGCAGCCAAGGTAATAGGAAGTGGACTAGCGTTTACAATGAGCAGTTCTTC

V gene: TRBV7-9
J gene: TRBJ2-7
clone size: .
D gene: .
CDR3 length: 15
CDR3 protein: CASSLTAPPLYEQYF
CDR3 DNA: TGTGCCAGCAGCTTAACGGCACCTCCCCTCTACGAGCAGTACTTC

V gene: TRBV4-2
J gene: TRBJ1-4
clone size: .
D gene: TRBD1
CDR3 length: 17
CDR3 protein: CASSRPPGGPTNEKLFF
CDR3 DNA: TGTGCCAGCAGCCGGCCCCCAGGGGGCCCAACTAATGAAAAACTGTTTTTT

V gene: TRBV28
J gene: TRBJ2-3
clone size: few
D gene: .
CDR3 length: 14
CDR3 protein: CASSLKPGTDTQYF
CDR3 DNA: TGTGCCAGCAGTTTAAAACCAGGGACAGATACGCAGTATTTT